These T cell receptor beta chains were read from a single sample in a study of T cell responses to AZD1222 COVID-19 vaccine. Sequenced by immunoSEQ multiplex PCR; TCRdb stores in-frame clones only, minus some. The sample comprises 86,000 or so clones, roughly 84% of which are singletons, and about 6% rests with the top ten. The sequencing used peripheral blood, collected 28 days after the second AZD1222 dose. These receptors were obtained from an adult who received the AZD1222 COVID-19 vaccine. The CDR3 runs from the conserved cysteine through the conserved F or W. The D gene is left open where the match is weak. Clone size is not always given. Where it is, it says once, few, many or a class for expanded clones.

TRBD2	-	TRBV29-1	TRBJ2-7	CSVDGGGSYEQYF	TGCAGCGTTGATGGGGGGGGCTCCTACGAGCAGTACTTC
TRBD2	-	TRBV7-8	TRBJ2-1	CASSLVLAGVPGEQFF	TGTGCCAGCAGCTTAGTCCTAGCGGGAGTCCCTGGTGAGCAGTTCTTC
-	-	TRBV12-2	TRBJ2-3	CASRLADTQYF	TGTGCAAGTCGCTTAGCTGATACGCAGTATTTT
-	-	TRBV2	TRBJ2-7	CASSLRPNYEQYF	TGTGCCAGCAGCTTACGACCAAACTACGAGCAGTACTTC
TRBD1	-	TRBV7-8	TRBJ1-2	CASSPGQVYGYTF	TGTGCCAGCAGCCCCGGACAGGTCTATGGCTACACCTTC
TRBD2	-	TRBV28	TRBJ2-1	CASSPPSGMNEQFF	TGTGCCAGCAGCCCGCCTAGCGGGATGAATGAGCAGTTCTTC
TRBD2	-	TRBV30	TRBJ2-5	CAWSGSGGPVGQETQYF	TGTGCCTGGAGTGGTAGCGGGGGGCCAGTGGGGCAAGAGACCCAGTACTTC
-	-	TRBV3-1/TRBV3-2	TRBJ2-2	CASSQTGGIPYRELFF	TGTGCCAGCAGCCAAACTGGGGGAATTCCCTACCGGGAGCTGTTTTTT
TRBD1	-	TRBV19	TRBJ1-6	CASSIGAGGNNSPLHF	TGTGCCAGTAGTATAGGAGCAGGGGGCAACAATTCACCCCTCCACTTT
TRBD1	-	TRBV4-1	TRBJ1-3	CASSQVQGGDSGNTIYF	TGCGCCAGCAGCCAAGTACAGGGGGGGGACTCTGGAAACACCATATATTTT
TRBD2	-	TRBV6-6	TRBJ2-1	CASSRYRGAASGVYNEQFF	TGTGCCAGCAGTAGATACAGGGGCGCGGCTAGCGGGGTCTACAATGAGCAGTTCTTC
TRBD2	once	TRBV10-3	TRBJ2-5	CAISVHTGLAGMYQETQYF	TGTGCCATCAGTGTCCACACAGGACTAGCGGGGATGTACCAAGAGACCCAGTACTTC
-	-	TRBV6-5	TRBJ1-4	CASTTYEKLFF	TGTGCCAGCACCACGTATGAAAAACTGTTTTTT
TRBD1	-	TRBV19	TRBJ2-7	CASYDRGPSYEQYF	TGTGCCAGTTACGACAGGGGTCCTTCCTACGAGCAGTACTTC
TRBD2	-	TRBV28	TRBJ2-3	CASITAGADTDTQYF	TGTGCCAGCATCACAGCGGGGGCGGACACAGATACGCAGTATTTT
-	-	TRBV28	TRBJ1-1	CASSPSAGGVTEAFF	TGTGCCAGCAGTCCCAGCGCGGGGGGGGTAACTGAAGCTTTCTTT
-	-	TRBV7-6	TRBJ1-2	CASSPIGVSGYTF	TGTGCCAGCAGCCCCATAGGGGTAAGCGGCTACACCTTC
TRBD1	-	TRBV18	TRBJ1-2	CASSPATGGPGGYTF	TGTGCCAGCTCACCCGCGACAGGGGGCCCGGGAGGCTACACCTTC
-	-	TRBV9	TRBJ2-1	CASSVGAGPVYEQFF	TGTGCCAGCAGCGTTGGGGCGGGCCCGGTCTATGAGCAGTTCTTC
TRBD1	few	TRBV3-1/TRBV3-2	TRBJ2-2	CASRRQQGAANTGELFF	TGTGCCAGCAGAAGACAACAGGGGGCTGCGAACACCGGGGAGCTGTTTTTT
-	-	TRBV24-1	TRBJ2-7	CATSDATSYEQYF	TGTGCCACCAGTGACGCGACCTCCTACGAGCAGTACTTC
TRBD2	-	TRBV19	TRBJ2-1	CARERGLSGGPGNEQFF	TGTGCCAGGGAGAGGGGATTGAGCGGGGGGCCAGGCAATGAGCAGTTCTTC
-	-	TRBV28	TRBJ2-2	CASSPGTTGELFF	TGTGCCAGCAGTCCCGGAACGACCGGGGAGCTGTTTTTT
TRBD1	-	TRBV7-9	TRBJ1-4	CASSLQIGQAEKLFF	TGTGCCAGCAGCTTACAAATTGGACAGGCTGAAAAACTGTTTTTT
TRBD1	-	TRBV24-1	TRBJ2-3	CATSDPGQVTDTQYF	TGTGCCACCAGTGATCCGGGACAGGTCACAGATACGCAGTATTTT
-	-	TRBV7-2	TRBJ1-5	CASSAGAGDQPQHF	TGTGCCAGCAGTGCTGGGGCAGGTGATCAGCCCCAGCATTTT
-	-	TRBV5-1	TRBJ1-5	CASSKIVQPQHF	TGCGCCAGCAGCAAAATAGTTCAGCCCCAGCATTTT
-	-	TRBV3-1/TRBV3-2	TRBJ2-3	CASSQDRGASPTQDTQYF	TGTGCCAGCAGCCAAGATCGTGGGGCTAGTCCCACCCAAGATACGCAGTATTTT
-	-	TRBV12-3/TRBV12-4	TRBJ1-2	CASSLGVGYTF	TGTGCCAGCAGTTTGGGGGTTGGCTACACCTTC
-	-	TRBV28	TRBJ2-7	CASSGYGLVISYEQYF	TGTGCCAGCTCTGGGTACGGACTTGTCATCTCCTACGAGCAGTACTTC
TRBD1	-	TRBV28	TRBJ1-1	CASSLLTGEAFF	TGTGCCAGCAGTTTACTCACAGGGGAGGCTTTCTTT
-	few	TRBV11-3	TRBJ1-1	CASSLGGTVREAFF	TGTGCCAGCAGCTTAGGGGGGACGGTCCGCGAAGCTTTCTTT
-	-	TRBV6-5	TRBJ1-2	CASSYLIGAGYTF	TGTGCCAGCAGTTACTTAATCGGGGCCGGCTACACCTTC
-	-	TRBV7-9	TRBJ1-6	CASSAGASPLHF	TGTGCCAGCAGCGCCGGGGCTTCACCCCTCCACTTT
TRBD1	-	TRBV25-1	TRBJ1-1	CASSRSGGASEAFF	TGTGCCAGCAGTCGATCAGGGGGCGCGTCTGAAGCTTTCTTT
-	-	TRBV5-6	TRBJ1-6	CASRSQGWNSPLHF	TGTGCCAGCCGTAGCCAGGGGTGGAATTCACCCCTCCACTTT
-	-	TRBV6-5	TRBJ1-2	CASSPLHGDYGYTF	TGTGCCAGCAGTCCCCTGCACGGTGACTATGGCTACACCTTC
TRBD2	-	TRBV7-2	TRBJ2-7	CASRRPASGSEQYF	TGTGCCAGCAGGAGACCGGCTAGCGGGTCGGAGCAGTACTTC
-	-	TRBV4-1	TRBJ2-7	CASRGDTYEQYF	TGCGCCAGCAGAGGGGATACCTACGAGCAGTACTTC
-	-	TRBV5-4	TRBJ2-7	CASSFRKGSGEQYF	TGTGCCAGCAGCTTTCGTAAGGGATCGGGCGAGCAGTACTTC
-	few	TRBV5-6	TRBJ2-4	CASSPWAQNIQYF	TGTGCCAGCAGCCCATGGGCCCAAAACATTCAGTACTTC
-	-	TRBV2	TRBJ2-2	CASSGTSYGELFF	TGTGCCAGCTCCGGGACGTCGTACGGGGAGCTGTTTTTT
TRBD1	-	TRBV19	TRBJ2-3	CASSPGQGTDTQYF	TGTGCCAGTAGTCCGGGACAGGGAACAGATACGCAGTATTTT
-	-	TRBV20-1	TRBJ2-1	CSARGGGPQFF	TGCAGTGCTAGAGGGGGGGGGCCGCAGTTCTTC